The 5 T cell receptor beta chains below were found in one sample sequenced in a study of spatial heterogeneity in lung cancer (dated by TCRdb to the late 2010s). Library construction relied on 5' RACE. Sequencer: NextSeq 500. TCRdb took the public reads, trimmed them with fastp at Q25, ran MiXCR for clone calling and kept in-frame beta chains. One record per CDR3 amino acid sequence lists the most common genes and DNA. This sample has 24,000 or so distinct CDR3 sequences in its table, and over 6% of those were observed once. The ten top clones hold roughly an eighth of the sample. Per the publication, the time point label means: sample taken at primary tumor resection. For TCR sequencing, whole RNA was extracted from tumor and nontumor lung tissue, or from cryopreserved PBMC samples, and no cell sorting was done. The sequences come from PBMCs, collected at surgery. These receptors were collected from a male donor with early-stage non-small cell lung cancer.

This clonotype was picked up many times. This chain connects TRBV12-3 or TRBV12-4 to TRBJ2-2, with no clear D. Trimming took off 9 bases at V and 5 bases at J, with 16 bases between the two ends. The CDR3 runs to 14 residues. DNA for the CDR3: TGTGCCAGTTGCCCAGCAACTTTAACCGGGGAGCTGTTTTTT. It translates to CASCPATLTGELFF.

The sample holds many counts of this clonotype. This rearrangement joins TRBV6-2 or TRBV6-3 to TRBJ1-2, with 7 bases identical to TRBD1. Germline V gene lookup returns CDR1 MNHEY and CDR2 SVGEGT. V lost 4 bases to trimming and J lost 6 bases; unmatched junction nucleotides: 8. CDR3 length: 14 residues. This CDR3 reads CASSSIDRVHGYTF. Here the CDR3 DNA reads TGTGCCAGCAGTTCCATTGACAGGGTCCATGGCTACACCTTC.

The table lists this clonotype with a few counts. V and J are TRBV5-5 and TRBJ1-2, with 8 bases aligning to TRBD1. The CDR3 totals 15 residues. CDR1 is SGHKS and CDR2 is YYEKEE in the germline V gene (reference sequence). V lost 4 bases and J lost 4; bases outside the gene matches: 9. The CDR3 sequence is CASSLIGQGGYGYTF. The CDR3 DNA is TGTGCCAGCAGCCTGATTGGACAGGGTGGCTATGGCTACACCTTC.

The sample holds many counts of this clonotype. The chain has TRBV15 and TRBJ1-1; maybe TRBD1 (6 bases). Germline lookup yields CDR1 LNHNV and CDR2 YYDKDF (reference sequence). This CDR3 has 14 residues. The V and J ends lost 5 bases and 8 bases respectively, with 18 bases between them. In DNA, the CDR3 is TGTGCCACCAGCGGAGGGGGGGGGACCGCAGAAGCTTTCTTT. Its translation: CATSGGGGTAEAFF.

This clonotype was detected ten times or more. This chain uses TRBV20-1 with TRBJ2-2; D ambiguous. V lost 3 bases and J 4 bases, leaving 9 bases between the germline ends. This CDR3 region has 13 residues. The germline V gene has CDR1 DFQATT and CDR2 SNEGSKA (reference sequence). CDR3 DNA sequence: TGCAGTGCTAGTCCAAGGCTCACCGGGGAGCTGTTTTTT. Its translation is CSASPRLTGELFF.